The rows below give T cell receptor beta chains drawn from one sample of a study of cytomegalovirus exposure and HLA in healthy donors. TCRdb's table, derived via immunoSEQ multiplex PCR, lists solely in-frame clones and lacks some. The sample consists of approximately 200,000 clones, around 83% of them appearing once. Sequencing was done on a sample of PBMCs. These receptors were obtained from a girl aged 5-17 years in good health and CMV-seronegative. Both conserved end residues are part of each CDR3. The D gene is left open where the match is weak. Some rows mark clone size as missing; the rest say once, few, many or name a class of expanded clone.

cdr3_nt: TGTGCCAGTAGTATAGCCCGGTCCGTGCAGACCCAGTACTTC; cdr3_aa: CASSIARSVQTQYF; clone_size: .; j_call: TRBJ2-5; v_call: TRBV19; cdr3_length: 14; d_call: .
cdr3_nt: TGTGCCAGCAGTTACTCGACAGGGAACACTGAAGCTTTCTTT; cdr3_aa: CASSYSTGNTEAFF; clone_size: .; j_call: TRBJ1-1; v_call: TRBV6-6; cdr3_length: 14; d_call: .
cdr3_nt: TGCAGCGCCGCGGACAGCAAAAATTACGAGCAGTACTTC; cdr3_aa: CSAADSKNYEQYF; clone_size: .; j_call: TRBJ2-7; v_call: TRBV29-1; cdr3_length: 13; d_call: .
cdr3_nt: TGTGCCAGCAGCTCTCTTTCTGGGGGCGAACCCTCTGGAAACACCATATATTTT; cdr3_aa: CASSSLSGGEPSGNTIYF; clone_size: .; j_call: TRBJ1-3; v_call: TRBV7-3; cdr3_length: 18; d_call: .
cdr3_nt: TGCGCCAGCAGCCAAGTCATGGCGGGGTACTACGAGCAGTACTTC; cdr3_aa: CASSQVMAGYYEQYF; clone_size: .; j_call: TRBJ2-7; v_call: TRBV4-1; cdr3_length: 15; d_call: .
cdr3_nt: TGTGCCAGCCAAACCGCAGCGGAGAGCTCCTACGAGCAGTACTTC; cdr3_aa: CASQTAAESSYEQYF; clone_size: .; j_call: TRBJ2-7; v_call: TRBV28; cdr3_length: 15; d_call: .
cdr3_nt: TGTGCCAGCAGCGACAGGGGTTTTCTCGACGAGCAGTACTTC; cdr3_aa: CASSDRGFLDEQYF; clone_size: .; j_call: TRBJ2-7; v_call: TRBV28; cdr3_length: 14; d_call: TRBD1
cdr3_nt: TGTGCCTTGAAAGGGGGGGATGGCTACACCTTC; cdr3_aa: CALKGGDGYTF; clone_size: .; j_call: TRBJ1-2; v_call: TRBV5-4; cdr3_length: 11; d_call: .
cdr3_nt: TGTGCCAGCAGCCGGGGGACTAGCTTCCTCGAGCAGTACTTC; cdr3_aa: CASSRGTSFLEQYF; clone_size: .; j_call: TRBJ2-7; v_call: TRBV7-3; cdr3_length: 14; d_call: TRBD2
cdr3_nt: TGTGCCAGCAGCGGGGGGGGGTCCCCGATGAACACTGAAGCTTTCTTT; cdr3_aa: CASSGGGSPMNTEAFF; clone_size: .; j_call: TRBJ1-1; v_call: TRBV7-9; cdr3_length: 16; d_call: .
cdr3_nt: TGTGCCAGCAGCCTTTACCTGACCGGCGGGAGCTATGGCTACACCTTC; cdr3_aa: CASSLYLTGGSYGYTF; clone_size: .; j_call: TRBJ1-2; v_call: TRBV28; cdr3_length: 16; d_call: .
cdr3_nt: TGTGCCAGTAGTATAACGGAGGGTCGAAACACCATATATTTT; cdr3_aa: CASSITEGRNTIYF; clone_size: once; j_call: TRBJ1-3; v_call: TRBV19; cdr3_length: 14; d_call: .
cdr3_nt: TGTGCCAGCAAAAATCCGGGATTTAGCGGTGAAAAACTGTTTTTT; cdr3_aa: CASKNPGFSGEKLFF; clone_size: .; j_call: TRBJ1-4; v_call: TRBV28; cdr3_length: 15; d_call: .
cdr3_nt: TGCGCCAGCAGCTTACTAGGGACAGATACGCAGTATTTT; cdr3_aa: CASSLLGTDTQYF; clone_size: .; j_call: TRBJ2-3; v_call: TRBV5-1; cdr3_length: 13; d_call: .
cdr3_nt: TGTGCCAGCAGCCTAGGGACTAGCGAACACCAAGAGACCCAGTACTTC; cdr3_aa: CASSLGTSEHQETQYF; clone_size: .; j_call: TRBJ2-5; v_call: TRBV11-2; cdr3_length: 16; d_call: TRBD2
cdr3_nt: TGTGCCAGCTCACCCGGACAGCAAGAGACCCAGTACTTC; cdr3_aa: CASSPGQQETQYF; clone_size: few; j_call: TRBJ2-5; v_call: TRBV18; cdr3_length: 13; d_call: .
cdr3_nt: TGTGCCAGCAGTTTGGAGGGGGCCAGGTCCAAAAACATTCAGTACTTC; cdr3_aa: CASSLEGARSKNIQYF; clone_size: .; j_call: TRBJ2-4; v_call: TRBV28; cdr3_length: 16; d_call: .
cdr3_nt: TGTGCCACCAACAGGGGCCCTCCATCGGATGAAGCTTTCTTT; cdr3_aa: CATNRGPPSDEAFF; clone_size: .; j_call: TRBJ1-1; v_call: TRBV15; cdr3_length: 14; d_call: TRBD1
cdr3_nt: TGCGCCCTGCGGCAGGGGACCTTTCCTAATCAGCCCCAGCATTTT; cdr3_aa: CALRQGTFPNQPQHF; clone_size: .; j_call: TRBJ1-5; v_call: TRBV4-3; cdr3_length: 15; d_call: .
cdr3_nt: TGTGCCAGCAGCTTGTTTGCACTATCTGGGGCCAACGTCCTGACTTTC; cdr3_aa: CASSLFALSGANVLTF; clone_size: .; j_call: TRBJ2-6; v_call: TRBV7-9; cdr3_length: 16; d_call: .
cdr3_nt: TGTGCCAGCAGCTTCGCGGGCTACGAGCAGTACTTC; cdr3_aa: CASSFAGYEQYF; clone_size: .; j_call: TRBJ2-7; v_call: TRBV7-9; cdr3_length: 12; d_call: .
cdr3_nt: TGTGCCAGCAGGTATCGAGGGACTGAAGCTTTCTTT; cdr3_aa: CASRYRGTEAFF; clone_size: .; j_call: TRBJ1-1; v_call: TRBV6-5; cdr3_length: 12; d_call: .
cdr3_nt: TGTGCCAGCAGCCTTGGACTAGCTACCTACGAGCAGTACTTC; cdr3_aa: CASSLGLATYEQYF; clone_size: .; j_call: TRBJ2-7; v_call: TRBV14; cdr3_length: 14; d_call: TRBD2
cdr3_nt: TGTGCCAGCGAGAGTCTGACCGGGGAGCTGTTTTTT; cdr3_aa: CASESLTGELFF; clone_size: .; j_call: TRBJ2-2; v_call: TRBV6-5; cdr3_length: 12; d_call: .
cdr3_nt: TGTGCCAGCAGTGGGGGCCACCTTTCTGGAAACACCATATATTTT; cdr3_aa: CASSGGHLSGNTIYF; clone_size: .; j_call: TRBJ1-3; v_call: TRBV6-1; cdr3_length: 15; d_call: .
cdr3_nt: TGTGCCAGCAGCCGCCGGTGGCAGCGGACCGGGGAGCTGTTTTTT; cdr3_aa: CASSRRWQRTGELFF; clone_size: .; j_call: TRBJ2-2; v_call: TRBV7-8; cdr3_length: 15; d_call: .
cdr3_nt: TGTGCCAGCTCAGCATCCGGGACAGGGAATTACGAGCAGTACTTC; cdr3_aa: CASSASGTGNYEQYF; clone_size: few; j_call: TRBJ2-7; v_call: TRBV18; cdr3_length: 15; d_call: TRBD1
cdr3_nt: TGTGCCAGTAGTGACGGGACAGGACCGAACACTGAAGCTTTCTTT; cdr3_aa: CASSDGTGPNTEAFF; clone_size: .; j_call: TRBJ1-1; v_call: TRBV19; cdr3_length: 15; d_call: TRBD1
cdr3_nt: TGTGCCAGCAGAACCGGGCCATTGGGGCTCACCTTC; cdr3_aa: CASRTGPLGLTF; clone_size: .; j_call: TRBJ1-2; v_call: TRBV28; cdr3_length: 12; d_call: .
cdr3_nt: TGTGCCAGCAGAAGCGACAGGGGAACGGGATCACCCCTCCACTTT; cdr3_aa: CASRSDRGTGSPLHF; clone_size: .; j_call: TRBJ1-6; v_call: TRBV7-2; cdr3_length: 15; d_call: TRBD1
cdr3_nt: TGTGCCAGTAGTATGGTCGTAGCAGCTAGAGCGGGCTACAATGAGCAGTTCTTC; cdr3_aa: CASSMVVAARAGYNEQFF; clone_size: .; j_call: TRBJ2-1; v_call: TRBV19; cdr3_length: 18; d_call: .
cdr3_nt: TGTGCCAGCAGCCAAGTTTCTACCCGAGGCTACACCTTC; cdr3_aa: CASSQVSTRGYTF; clone_size: .; j_call: TRBJ1-2; v_call: TRBV14; cdr3_length: 13; d_call: .
cdr3_nt: TGTTCCAGCAGATCCCAGGGGTCCTCTGGAAACACCATATATTTT; cdr3_aa: CSSRSQGSSGNTIYF; clone_size: .; j_call: TRBJ1-3; v_call: TRBV7-9; cdr3_length: 15; d_call: .
cdr3_nt: TGCGCCAGCAGCTTGAACCCGGGTTTTAACTATGGCTACACCTTC; cdr3_aa: CASSLNPGFNYGYTF; clone_size: .; j_call: TRBJ1-2; v_call: TRBV5-1; cdr3_length: 15; d_call: .
cdr3_nt: TGTGCCAGCAGCGCCAGAGAACTAGCGGGGGGGCTGAACACCGGGGAGCTGTTTTTT; cdr3_aa: CASSARELAGGLNTGELFF; clone_size: .; j_call: TRBJ2-2; v_call: TRBV9; cdr3_length: 19; d_call: TRBD2
cdr3_nt: TGCGCCAGCAGCTTAAGTCTAGATTCACCCCTCCACTTT; cdr3_aa: CASSLSLDSPLHF; clone_size: .; j_call: TRBJ1-6; v_call: TRBV5-1; cdr3_length: 13; d_call: .
cdr3_nt: TGTGCCAGCAGCCCAAGGGGGCTGATGGGGGATACGCAGTATTTT; cdr3_aa: CASSPRGLMGDTQYF; clone_size: once; j_call: TRBJ2-3; v_call: TRBV7-9; cdr3_length: 15; d_call: TRBD1
cdr3_nt: TGTGCCAGTAGTTCCCGGGACAACACCGTCTATGGCTACACCTTC; cdr3_aa: CASSSRDNTVYGYTF; clone_size: .; j_call: TRBJ1-2; v_call: TRBV19; cdr3_length: 15; d_call: .